The entry below describes one TCR beta chain. Its antigen is undetermined. A read error is possible here, since a much larger clone lies one base away. This record comes from a study of T cell responses to AZD1222 COVID-19 vaccine. General study points: Scientists sampled the repertoires only once the peak T cell response had passed.

This CDR3 is 14 amino acids long. The junction had 4 bases not matched to a gene; V was cut back by 6 bases and J by 4 bases. The germline V gene has CDR1 LGHDT and CDR2 YNNKEL (reference sequence). Sequenced by immunoSEQ multiplex PCR; TCRdb stores in-frame clones only, minus some. In the table there are tens of thousands of clones, almost 90% of which are singletons. The chain joins TRBV3-1 (or the pseudogene TRBV3-2) to TRBJ2-2, with 8 bases that match TRBD2. The sequencing used peripheral blood, collected on day 0 of AZD1222 vaccination. The origin of this receptor is an adult in good health. CDR3 nucleotides: TGTGCCAGCAGTCACGGGGGGGCCACCGGGGAGCTGTTTTTT. Translation: CASSHGGATGELFF.